A single sample gave rise to the 2 T cell receptor beta chains below, sequenced in a study of cytomegalovirus exposure and HLA in healthy donors. TCRdb's copy holds only in-frame clones and misses some; the assay was immunoSEQ multiplex PCR. The data show about 330,000 clones, roughly 88% seen once. The sequenced material came from PBMCs. These receptor sequences come from a woman under 30 in good health and CMV-seronegative.

The J gene is TRBJ1-2, the V gene TRBV4-3; 11 bases align to TRBD1. Germline-derived CDR1 and CDR2 are LGHNA and YSLEER. V trimming: 1 base; J trimming: 1 base; junction bases outside the gene matches: 8. The CDR3 has 18 residues. Here the CDR3 DNA reads TGCGCCAGCAGCCAAGGTCCGGGACAGGGGGATGTTAACTATGGCTACACCTTC. Protein product: CASSQGPGQGDVNYGYTF.

V usage is TRBV5-1 and J usage is TRBJ2-7; no reliable D call. CDR1 and CDR2 from the germline V gene are SGHRS and YFSETQ. There are 14 residues in the CDR3. V was trimmed by 2 bases and J by 6 bases, leaving 15 bases between them. CDR3 sequence reads: CASSFGTGDFEQYF. For the CDR3, the DNA is TGCGCCAGCAGCTTTGGAACGGGTGACTTCGAGCAGTACTTC.